This is a list of T cell receptor beta chains from one sample in a study of blood T cells in healthy people across ages. TCRdb reanalysed the 5' RACE reads using MiXCR and keeps one entry per CDR3 protein. Of about 1,500,000 distinct CDR3 sequences in the sample, 28% were seen once. Sequencing was done on a sample of blood. These TCRs come from a woman aged 25 to 39 in good health. CDR3s include the opening cysteine and the closing phenylalanine or tryptophan. The D gene is left open where the match is weak. Size values are once, few and many counts, or a class for expanded clones, and some rows have none.

TRBD1,TRBV28,TRBJ2-1,-,TGTGCCGGCAGTCCTCCGGGACAGGGGTACAATGAGCAGTTCTTC,CAGSPPGQGYNEQFF
-,TRBV2,TRBJ2-7,-,TGTGCCAGCAGTGAATTAGGTCACGAGCAGTACTTC,CASSELGHEQYF
-,TRBV18,TRBJ2-5,-,TGTGCCAGCTCACTAGCGGTGGGGGAGCAGGACTTC,CASSLAVGEQDF
TRBD2,TRBV5-1,TRBJ2-5,-,TGCGCCAGCAGCATCCCAAGGCTCCCGGGACTAGCGGGAGGGATAGCCCAAGAGACCCAGTACTTC,CASSIPRLPGLAGGIAQETQYF
-,TRBV20-1,TRBJ2-3,few,TGCAGTGCTAGGCCGTGGATAGGAGATACGCAGTATTTT,CSARPWIGDTQYF
-,TRBV30,TRBJ2-5,-,TGTGCCTGGAGTTACAGGCGGAAAGAGACCCAGTACTTC,CAWSYRRKETQYF
-,TRBV29-1,TRBJ1-2,-,TGCAGCGGGGCGGTTGGGGCTGGCTATGGCCACACCTTC,CSGAVGAGYGHTF
-,TRBV4-3,TRBJ1-2,many,TGCGCCAGCAGCCAAGGGCGGAGGACTACTATCGGCTACACCTTC,CASSQGRRTTIGYTF
TRBD1,TRBV4-3,TRBJ1-1,-,TGCGCCAGCAGCCTTGGAAACAGGGGGCTAACTGAAGCTTTCTTT,CASSLGNRGLTEAFF
-,TRBV20-1,TRBJ2-1,-,TGCAGTGCCACCCCGGACTCTTTCTCCTACAATGAGCAGTTCTTC,CSATPDSFSYNEQFF
-,TRBV7-2,TRBJ1-6,-,TGTGCCAGCAGCTTAGGGACATCGATGTCACCCCTCCACTTT,CASSLGTSMSPLHF
-,TRBV5-1,TRBJ1-1,-,TGCGCCAGCAGTTCGGGGGGGGACGACACTGAAGCTTTCTTT,CASSSGGDDTEAFF
TRBD1,TRBV20-1,TRBJ1-2,many,TGCAGTGCTGAGGGGACAGCCCTTAACTATGGCTACACCTTC,CSAEGTALNYGYTF
-,TRBV27,TRBJ2-7,many,TGTGCCAGCAGTCCACCGGGCCACTACGAGCAGTACTTC,CASSPPGHYEQYF
-,TRBV7-3,TRBJ2-6,many,TGTGCCAGCAGCTTACTTTCAGTTCTGAACTCTGGGGCCAACGTCCTGACTTTC,CASSLLSVLNSGANVLTF
TRBD1,TRBV28,TRBJ2-7,few,TGTGCCAGCATCGCCGGGACAGGGGCCCCCTACGAGCAGTACTTC,CASIAGTGAPYEQYF
TRBD1,TRBV27,TRBJ1-2,-,TGTGCCAGCAGTCGACAGGGGGCGGCTGGCTACACCTTC,CASSRQGAAGYTF
TRBD1,TRBV5-5,TRBJ2-7,few,TGTGCCAGCAGCGAGGGGGCGAGCTCCTACGAGCAGTACTTC,CASSEGASSYEQYF
-,TRBV5-1,TRBJ1-2,many,TGCGCCAGCGGCCAACAGTCCCCTACCTATGGCTACACCTTC,CASGQQSPTYGYTF
-,TRBV20-1,TRBJ2-1,-,TGCAGTGCTCCCCCAGGCAGCTTACTCCCCGAAGGGCAGTTCTTC,CSAPPGSLLPEGQFF
-,TRBV29-1,TRBJ2-3,-,TGCAGCGTGGGGCTCGGGGCGGCTAGCACAGATACGCAGTATTTT,CSVGLGAASTDTQYF
TRBD1,TRBV5-4,TRBJ1-2,-,TGTGCCAGCAGCTTGGGGACAGGGGGCACTTTCTATGGCTACACCTTC,CASSLGTGGTFYGYTF
-,TRBV20-1,TRBJ1-1,-,TGCAGTGCTAGAGAAGACGGGATGAACACTGAAGCTTTCTTT,CSAREDGMNTEAFF
TRBD1,TRBV20-1,TRBJ2-3,-,TGCAGTGCTAGCTGGACAGGCATCACAGATACGCAGTATTTT,CSASWTGITDTQYF
-,TRBV7-2,TRBJ2-5,few,TGTGCCAGCAGCTTAGCGTCCGCCGGGACCCCCGGGGGGACCCAGTACTTC,CASSLASAGTPGGTQYF
-,TRBV28,TRBJ2-1,-,TGTGCCAGCACTCTCGACGGGTTCTCTGGTGAGCAGTTCTTC,CASTLDGFSGEQFF
TRBD2,TRBV12-3/TRBV12-4,TRBJ2-1,-,TGTGCCAGCAGCACCCTAGCGGGAAGGGTAGGAAAGCAGTGCTTC,CASSTLAGRVGKQCF
-,TRBV6-5,TRBJ2-3,few,TGTGCCAGCAGTAATGGACAGTCTAGCACAGATACGCAGTATTTT,CASSNGQSSTDTQYF
TRBD1,TRBV28,TRBJ2-7,few,TGTGCCAGCAGTTCACAAGAACAGGGGTTGGGGTCCTACGAGCAGTACTTC,CASSSQEQGLGSYEQYF
-,TRBV7-9,TRBJ1-2,-,TGTGCCAGTACCGCGATAAACTATGGCTACACCTTC,CASTAINYGYTF
-,TRBV28,TRBJ2-3,few,TGTGCCAGCACCGCGGGTCTAACGAGAGATACGCAGTATTTT,CASTAGLTRDTQYF
-,TRBV5-6,TRBJ1-5,-,TGTGCCAGCAGCTTAACACCAAATTGGCAGGGCAATCAGCCCCAGCATTTT,CASSLTPNWQGNQPQHF
-,TRBV6-1,TRBJ2-7,many,TGTGCCAGCAGTGAAACGGCAGGGGGGAACGAGCAGTACTTC,CASSETAGGNEQYF
-,TRBV7-9,TRBJ2-7,-,TGTGCCAGCAGCTTCGGGGACATCTACGAGCAGTACTTC,CASSFGDIYEQYF
-,TRBV29-1,TRBJ2-5,many,TGCAGCGTTCCCTTAGGGACCGGGACCCAGTACTTC,CSVPLGTGTQYF
-,TRBV18,TRBJ2-1,few,TGTGCCAGCTCACCACCACAGGGTTCCCAATACAATGAGCAGTTCTTC,CASSPPQGSQYNEQFF
TRBD2,TRBV20-1,TRBJ2-1,-,TGCAGTGTTGTTAGCGGGGGGTCACAATACAATGAGCAGTTCTTC,CSVVSGGSQYNEQFF
TRBD2,TRBV29-1,TRBJ2-7,many,TGCAGCGTCGAGATCCGATGGGCTAGCGGGAGCTACGAGCAGTACTTC,CSVEIRWASGSYEQYF
-,TRBV20-1,TRBJ2-1,many,TGCAGTGCTAGGTCCCCGCCCCGTGAGCAGTTCTTC,CSARSPPREQFF
-,TRBV7-2,TRBJ2-6,few,TGTGCCAGCAGCTTAAACGCGTGGGATACCTCTGGGGCCAACGTCCTGACTTTC,CASSLNAWDTSGANVLTF
TRBD1,TRBV20-1,TRBJ2-4,many,TGCAGTGCTAGTCCTACCCGGGACAGGGTGAACAACATTCAGTACTTC,CSASPTRDRVNNIQYF
-,TRBV7-3,TRBJ2-1,few,TGTGCCAGCAGCTTAAGCCGGGGGCCCCAGGATGAGCAGTTCTTC,CASSLSRGPQDEQFF
-,TRBV5-6,TRBJ2-1,-,TGTGCCAGCAGTATGGGGGTAGGGAGTATCATCATGGAGTTCTTC,CASSMGVGSIIMEFF
-,TRBV5-1,TRBJ1-2,few,TGCGCCAGCAGTATCGACAAGTATGGCTACACCTTC,CASSIDKYGYTF
-,TRBV27,TRBJ2-7,-,TGTGCCAGCCGGAGGCTGACTCGGGACGAGCAGTACTTC,CASRRLTRDEQYF
TRBD2,TRBV7-2,TRBJ2-7,many,TGTGCCAGCAGCTTAATTCTAGGAGCGGGGGACTACGAGCAGTACTTC,CASSLILGAGDYEQYF